These T cell receptor beta chains were read from a single sample in a study of neurological immune-mediated disorders. MiXCR, run by TCRdb on the 5' RACE reads, gives a single entry per CDR3 protein. The top ten clones hold around 6% of a sample with roughly 36,000 distinct CDR3 sequences, 7.2% of them seen once. Sequencing was done on a sample of CD4+ T cells from blood. The receptors stem from a man aged 45-60 years in good health. The conserved cysteine and the conserved F or W are not part of the CDR3 here. Clone size is shown for a subset of rows, as once, few, many or a class of expanded clone.

CDR3: ASSQANRDSHSGANVLT; V: TRBV3-1; length: 17; size: many
CDR3: ATQTSGSPDTQY; V: TRBV28; length: 12; size: many
CDR3: SVEDRSSAEQY; V: TRBV29-1; length: 11; size: many
CDR3: ASRTGYPGTGELF; V: TRBV5-1; length: 13; size: many
CDR3: ASSQVGSYNEQF; V: TRBV14; length: 12; size: many
CDR3: ASSQGPEAQY; V: TRBV4-1; length: 10; size: many
CDR3: ASSPGEQGGSAGELF; V: TRBV9; length: 15; size: many
CDR3: SAREGSGGGDTQY; V: TRBV20-1; length: 13; size: many
CDR3: ASSYGVSSYNEQF; V: TRBV6-2/TRBV6-3; length: 13; size: many
CDR3: SARAGGSTDTQY; V: TRBV20-1; length: 12; size: many
CDR3: SAAGEGRGANVLT; V: TRBV20-1; length: 13; size: many
CDR3: ATRLAGSDTQY; V: TRBV6-2/TRBV6-3; length: 11; size: many
CDR3: SVDGLAGAPYEQY; V: TRBV29-1; length: 13; size: many
CDR3: SASTEIPRGYT; V: TRBV20-1; length: 11; size: medium-sized
CDR3: SARDGSFFTDTQY; V: TRBV20-1; length: 13; size: many
CDR3: ASSSHWGEYNEQF; V: TRBV7-3; length: 13; size: many
CDR3: ASSPEVGTFGSEQY; V: TRBV18; length: 14; size: few
CDR3: ASSTWTGNYGYT; V: TRBV5-8; length: 12; size: many
CDR3: ASSLTGQGLNSPLH; V: TRBV14; length: 14; size: many
CDR3: ASSLPSGSYEQY; V: TRBV11-2; length: 12; size: -
CDR3: ASSVEGGQGVEQY; V: TRBV9; length: 13; size: many
CDR3: ASSPQDRRPQETQY; V: TRBV5-1; length: 14; size: many
CDR3: ASSLEGGEQY; V: TRBV5-5; length: 10; size: many
CDR3: ATSRGGAGGAYEQY; V: TRBV15; length: 14; size: few
CDR3: ASSLGTDYAF; V: TRBV7-9; length: 10; size: many
CDR3: ASSQVEYQETQY; V: TRBV4-1; length: 12; size: many
CDR3: ACRDRGHAEAF; V: TRBV30; length: 11; size: -
CDR3: ASSQIFRGPGYT; V: TRBV4-3; length: 12; size: many
CDR3: ASSLAATTYNEQF; V: TRBV7-2; length: 13; size: many
CDR3: ASSPSPPGTGQGNEQF; V: TRBV7-3; length: 16; size: many
CDR3: ASSQTSAITDTQY; V: TRBV4-2; length: 13; size: many
CDR3: SARDLGQGTDTQY; V: TRBV20-1; length: 13; size: many
CDR3: SVGTGAGQPQH; V: TRBV29-1; length: 11; size: few
CDR3: ASSRKGQNNEKLF; V: TRBV7-8; length: 13; size: many
CDR3: SASRAGNYGYT; V: TRBV20-1; length: 11; size: many
CDR3: ASSYSKASGFYEQY; V: TRBV6-5; length: 14; size: many
CDR3: ASSQEGAQKGSYT; V: TRBV4-1; length: 13; size: many
CDR3: SAQTPGTVNYGYT; V: TRBV20-1; length: 13; size: many
CDR3: SVVGGRALFQF; V: TRBV29-1; length: 11; size: many
CDR3: ASNKGAGGVGYEQY; V: TRBV6-2/TRBV6-3; length: 14; size: many
CDR3: ASSETTPYEQY; V: TRBV6-1; length: 11; size: many
CDR3: SAPRSGSSGEQY; V: TRBV20-1; length: 12; size: many
CDR3: ASIADSPSYEQY; V: TRBV6-5; length: 12; size: many
CDR3: ATSDLHRAGTTNEKLF; V: TRBV24-1; length: 16; size: few
CDR3: SARDKGGSYEQY; V: TRBV20-1; length: 12; size: many
CDR3: ASSFRDRGGSLQY; V: TRBV5-6; length: 13; size: many
CDR3: SVGQTQETQY; V: TRBV29-1; length: 10; size: many
CDR3: ASAGGGNSPLH; V: TRBV2; length: 11; size: many
CDR3: ASSYPAGGGPLSGYNEQF; V: TRBV6-2/TRBV6-3; length: 18; size: many
CDR3: ATKTGGVGTEAF; V: TRBV27; length: 12; size: many
CDR3: ASSSTSGLTDTQY; V: TRBV7-2; length: 13; size: many
CDR3: ASSYGAASTDTQY; V: TRBV6-5; length: 13; size: many